This T cell receptor beta chain was recovered during a study of chemoradiotherapy in HPV16-positive cancers. Across the whole study: Functional T-cell assays on a couple of HPV16-positive patients' cells defined candidate HPV-specific clones and common TCR motifs. General study results and limits: During treatment, candidate HPV-specific clones and E7-related motifs expanded in tumor. Functional assays defining HPV-specific T cells used only a couple of HPV16-positive patients.

Repertoires were sampled repeatedly during chemoradiotherapy. Germline values: CDR1 SEHNR, CDR2 FQNEAQ (reference sequence). The CDR3 contains 17 residues. V shed 5 bases, J shed 1 base, and the junction held 11 bases outside the gene matches. Measured with immunoSEQ multiplex PCR; TCRdb has only the in-frame clones, and not every one. The sample includes about 1,900 clones, around 85% of them seen just once. Comment on this clone: No antigen is known for it.

The clonotype was recovered from a human donor with HPV-associated anogenital cancer. The chain links TRBV7-9 to TRBJ1-1; 9 bases line up with TRBD1. This material consisted of tumor tissue, taken from a patient who underwent chemoradiotherapy. The CDR3 reads CASSLVGQGLSNTEAFF. The CDR3 DNA reads TGTGCCAGCAGCCTGGTTGGACAGGGGCTGTCGAACACTGAAGCTTTCTTT.